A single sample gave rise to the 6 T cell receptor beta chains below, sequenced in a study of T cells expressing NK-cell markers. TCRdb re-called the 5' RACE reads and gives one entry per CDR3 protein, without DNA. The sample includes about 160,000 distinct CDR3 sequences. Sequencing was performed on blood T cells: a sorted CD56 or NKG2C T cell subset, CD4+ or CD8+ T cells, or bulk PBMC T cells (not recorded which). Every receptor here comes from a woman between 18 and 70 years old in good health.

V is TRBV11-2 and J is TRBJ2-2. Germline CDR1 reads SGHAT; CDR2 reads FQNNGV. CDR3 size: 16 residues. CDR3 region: CASSLDPAANTGELFF.

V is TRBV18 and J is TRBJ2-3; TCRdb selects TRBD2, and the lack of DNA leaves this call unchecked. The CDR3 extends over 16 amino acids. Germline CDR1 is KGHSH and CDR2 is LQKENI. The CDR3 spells CASSPSTSGSTDTQYF.

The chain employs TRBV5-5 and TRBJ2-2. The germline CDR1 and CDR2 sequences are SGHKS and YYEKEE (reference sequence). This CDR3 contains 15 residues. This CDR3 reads CASSLASKNTGELFF.

The CDR3 reads CASSQEPRGGYNEQFF. The chain joins TRBV4-2 to TRBJ2-1; TCRdb returns TRBD1, unconfirmable since there is no DNA. The germline V gene encodes CDR1 LGHNA and CDR2 YNFKEQ. This CDR3 is built from 16 residues.

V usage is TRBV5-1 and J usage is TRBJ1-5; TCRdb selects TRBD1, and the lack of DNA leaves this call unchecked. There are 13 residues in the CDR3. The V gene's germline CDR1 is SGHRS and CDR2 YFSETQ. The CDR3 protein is CASSRGSNQPQHF.

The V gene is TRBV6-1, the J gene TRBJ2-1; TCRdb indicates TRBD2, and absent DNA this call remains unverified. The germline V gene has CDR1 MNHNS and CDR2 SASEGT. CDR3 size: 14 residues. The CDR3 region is CASRLLTAGGEQFF.